This T cell receptor delta chain was documented in a study of γδ T cells in repeated Plasmodium falciparum infection. TCRdb called clones anew from the multiplex PCR reads with CATT. The repertoire holds more than 70,000 delta-chain clones, 0.8% to 1% seen once, with over 8.5% in the top ten. Flow sorting of PBMC yielded separate Vgamma9/Vdelta2+ and Vdelta2-negative gammadelta T cell populations for bulk repertoire analysis. The germline V gene has CDR1 GEAIGNYY and CDR2 EKD. V was shortened by 3 bases and J by 2 bases, with 18 bases between the two germline ends. This CDR3 spans 16 amino acids. This clone appeared many times.

This rearrangement joins TRDV2 to TRDJ1; D ambiguous. The TCR originated in a pool of human donors (malaria-infected and uninfected, not separated). Sequenced material: gamma-delta T cells from blood. The chain's CDR3 is CACDDLLLEFTDKLIF. The DNA of the CDR3 is TGTGCCTGTGACGACCTCCTCCTTGAATTTACCGATAAACTCATCTTT.